Included here is one TCR beta chain sequence, with context. Its target is not known. Germline CDR1 reads SEHNR; CDR2 reads FQNEAQ (reference sequence). J was trimmed by 5 bases and V by 5 bases; bases with no gene match: 9. The CDR3 is 14 amino acids. The sample comes from a study of T cells in Graves' hyperthyroidism and ophthalmopathy. Study-level information: Peripheral blood samples were taken at initial diagnosis, prior to any treatment. Whole-study results and caveats: Ophthalmopathy and stable hyperthyroidism were separated by a 13 V-J model. Blood samples included most of the expanded thyroid clonotypes exceeding 0.001.

The source material, RNA transcripts, was used to amplify TCR beta CDR3 regions. When the TCR CDR3 underwent first-round RT-PCR, the HTBI primer set was used. Via MiXCR, TCRdb re-called the multiplex PCR reads, giving one row per CDR3 protein. The sample yields approximately 560,000 distinct CDR3 sequences, 15% to 19% seen once. The chain carries TRBV7-9 and TRBJ2-7, with TRBD2 matching 7 bases. Sample: blood. This receptor was obtained from a woman aged 25 to 39 with Graves' hyperthyroidism. This CDR3 is CASSPRGVHNEQYF. The CDR3 DNA is TGTGCCAGCAGCCCCCGGGGGGTTCACAACGAGCAGTACTTC.